The present TCR beta chain was sequenced within a study of beta chain features in type 1 diabetes. All of the isolated RNA was reverse transcribed, so expressed TCRB transcripts were sequenced. Repertoires were generated with immunoSEQ multiplex PCR, while TCRdb's copy carries only in-frame clones and drops some. The sample consists of about 240,000 clones, roughly 13% of them appearing once. About this clone itself: Its antigen is unknown.

Trimming left V 4 bases short and J 0 bases short, with 7 bases between. Germline V lookup: CDR1 SQVTM, CDR2 ANQGSEA. The CDR3 covers 12 residues. Broader study findings: When Type 1 diabetes patients were examined, their TCRB CDR3s proved moderately but significantly shorter in all four CD4+ subsets. The study found fewer insertions and more deletions at VDJ junctions in type 1 diabetes patients.

The chain employs TRBV29-1 and TRBJ2-7; D unresolved. This sequence originates from a man aged 25 to 40 with type 1 diabetes. The source material was naive CD4+ T cells from blood. The CDR3 loop is CSVVGNSYEQYF. For the CDR3, the DNA is TGCAGCGTTGTCGGTAACTCCTACGAGCAGTACTTC.